This T cell receptor beta chain was sequenced during a study of T-cell memory formation after mild COVID-19. General study results and limits: Researchers found some responding clones in pre-infection memory, a sign that cross-reactive memory joined. CM and EM subsets held most contracting CD4+ clones; EMRA held CD8+ ones. Clones shrinking from day 15 to 85 showed even CD4/CD8 mixes; later expanders tilted CD4+.

TCR alpha and TCR beta cDNA libraries carrying sample barcodes and UMIs came from 5'RACE with constant-segment primers. TCRdb reanalysed the 5' RACE reads using MiXCR and keeps one entry per CDR3 protein. The sample includes around 300,000 distinct CDR3 sequences, roughly an eighth of them seen just once. Ten or more counts support this clonotype. The antigen remains undetermined. The clonotype was recovered from a man aged 18-30 years who had mild COVID-19 (a few samples of this study predate the infection). Cell type and time point are not known. Material for sequencing was PBMCs or a T cell subset sorted from them (not recorded which).

This CDR3 reads CASMRVTQYF. CDR3 DNA: TGTGCCAGCATGAGAGTTACGCAGTATTTT. This chain joins TRBV28 and TRBJ2-3; no definite D call. This CDR3 is built from 10 residues. Trimming removed 7 bases at V and 8 bases at J, with 7 bases between. Germline assignment: CDR1 MDHEN and CDR2 SYDVKM. Together with reference TRBV28 and TRBJ2-3, the CDR3 gives the full variable domain: DVKVTQSSRYLVKRTGEKVFLECVQDMDHENMFWYRQDPGLGLRLIYFSYDVKMKEKGDIPEGYSVSREKKERFSLILESASTNQTSMYLCASMRVTQYFGPGTRLTVL.